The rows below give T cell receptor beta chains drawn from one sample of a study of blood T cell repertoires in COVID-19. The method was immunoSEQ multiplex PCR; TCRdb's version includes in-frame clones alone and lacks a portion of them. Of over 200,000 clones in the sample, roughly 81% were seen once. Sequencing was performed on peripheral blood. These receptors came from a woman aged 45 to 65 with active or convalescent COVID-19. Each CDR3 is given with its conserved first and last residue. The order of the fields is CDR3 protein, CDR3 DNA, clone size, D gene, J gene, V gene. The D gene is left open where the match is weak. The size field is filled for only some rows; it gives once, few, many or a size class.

CDR3: CASSPAGVDGYTF; DNA: TGTGCCAGCTCACCTGCGGGAGTTGATGGCTACACCTTC; size: few; D: -; J: TRBJ1-2; V: TRBV18
CDR3: CASSSIAGAYNEQFF; DNA: TGTGCCAGCAGTTCGATAGCGGGAGCCTACAATGAGCAGTTCTTC; size: -; D: TRBD2; J: TRBJ2-1; V: TRBV28
CDR3: CASSSIRTDYNEQFF; DNA: TGTGCCAGCAGCTCAATTCGGACAGACTACAATGAGCAGTTCTTC; size: once; D: -; J: TRBJ2-1; V: TRBV7-9
CDR3: CASSGGKRGPGRWETQYF; DNA: TGTGCCAGCAGCGGGGGGAAGCGGGGTCCCGGAAGGTGGGAGACCCAGTACTTC; size: -; D: TRBD2; J: TRBJ2-5; V: TRBV7-6
CDR3: CARQGRKGQPQHF; DNA: TGTGCCAGACAGGGAAGGAAGGGCCAGCCCCAGCATTTT; size: once; D: -; J: TRBJ1-5; V: TRBV2
CDR3: CASRSSGTNEQFF; DNA: TGTGCCAGCAGATCAAGCGGGACCAATGAGCAGTTCTTC; size: -; D: TRBD2; J: TRBJ2-1; V: TRBV11-3
CDR3: CASSYPGQGTNYGYTF; DNA: TGTGCCAGCAGCTACCCAGGGCAGGGGACTAACTATGGCTACACCTTC; size: -; D: -; J: TRBJ1-2; V: TRBV5-5
CDR3: CASSRLGTSGIGNEQFF; DNA: TGTGCCAGCAGCCGCTTGGGGACTAGCGGTATTGGGAATGAGCAGTTCTTC; size: -; D: TRBD2; J: TRBJ2-1; V: TRBV7-3
CDR3: CATTPTDYNSPLHF; DNA: TGTGCCACCACACCGACAGACTATAATTCACCCCTCCACTTT; size: -; D: -; J: TRBJ1-6; V: TRBV10-3
CDR3: CASSRQGWAEQYF; DNA: TGTGCCAGCAGTCGGCAGGGGTGGGCCGAGCAGTACTTC; size: -; D: -; J: TRBJ2-7; V: TRBV27
CDR3: CATMAAGASTDTQYF; DNA: TGTGCCACCATGGCCGCAGGGGCTAGCACAGATACGCAGTATTTT; size: -; D: -; J: TRBJ2-3; V: TRBV24-1
CDR3: CASSVRSSGGQETQYF; DNA: TGCGCCAGCAGTGTAAGGTCTAGCGGGGGGCAAGAGACCCAGTACTTC; size: -; D: TRBD2; J: TRBJ2-5; V: TRBV10-1
CDR3: CASRVGQFSPLHF; DNA: TGTGCCAGCAGAGTTGGACAGTTTTCACCCCTCCACTTT; size: once; D: -; J: TRBJ1-6; V: TRBV11-2
CDR3: CASSLEVRRDREWWETQYF; DNA: TGTGCCAGCAGCTTGGAAGTTCGCCGGGACAGGGAGTGGTGGGAGACCCAGTACTTC; size: -; D: TRBD1; J: TRBJ2-5; V: TRBV5-6
CDR3: CASSPGQGSGNTIYF; DNA: TGTGCCAGCTCACCTGGACAGGGGTCCGGAAACACCATATATTTT; size: -; D: TRBD1; J: TRBJ1-3; V: TRBV18
CDR3: CASSLARGSGANVLTF; DNA: TGTGCCAGCAGTCTGGCACGGGGGTCCGGGGCCAACGTCCTGACTTTC; size: -; D: -; J: TRBJ2-6; V: TRBV28
CDR3: CASSLDGFAEAFF; DNA: TGCGCCAGCAGCTTGGACGGGTTCGCTGAAGCTTTCTTT; size: -; D: -; J: TRBJ1-1; V: TRBV5-1
CDR3: CASSEDPQYGYTF; DNA: TGTGCCAGCAGTGAAGATCCCCAGTATGGCTACACCTTC; size: -; D: -; J: TRBJ1-2; V: TRBV2
CDR3: CATGTTTDTQYF; DNA: TGTGCCACCGGCACGACTACAGATACGCAGTATTTT; size: -; D: -; J: TRBJ2-3; V: TRBV24-1
CDR3: CASSPRLAGQETQYF; DNA: TGTGCCAGCTCACCACGGCTAGCAGGTCAAGAGACCCAGTACTTC; size: -; D: -; J: TRBJ2-5; V: TRBV18
CDR3: CASSFRGVQYF; DNA: TGTGCCAGCAGCTTCCGGGGGGTCCAGTACTTC; size: -; D: TRBD2; J: TRBJ2-5; V: TRBV7-6
CDR3: CASSQGPGQTNTEAFF; DNA: TGCGCCAGCAGCCAAGGACCGGGACAGACGAACACTGAAGCTTTCTTT; size: few; D: TRBD1; J: TRBJ1-1; V: TRBV4-1
CDR3: CAWSGTSRDTQYF; DNA: TGTGCCTGGAGCGGGACTAGCAGGGATACGCAGTATTTT; size: few; D: TRBD2; J: TRBJ2-3; V: TRBV30
CDR3: CASSPGGGTPEAFF; DNA: TGTGCCAGCAGCCCGGGAGGGGGCACGCCTGAAGCTTTCTTT; size: -; D: TRBD1; J: TRBJ1-1; V: TRBV9
CDR3: CASTTDRGRYGYTF; DNA: TGTGCCAGTACCACGGACAGGGGACGTTATGGCTACACCTTC; size: few; D: TRBD1; J: TRBJ1-2; V: TRBV19
CDR3: CASTIQGENTEAFF; DNA: TGTGCCAGCACCATACAGGGGGAGAACACTGAAGCTTTCTTT; size: -; D: TRBD1; J: TRBJ1-1; V: TRBV2
CDR3: CASSSPSGRASDTQYF; DNA: TGTGCCAGCAGTTCACCTAGCGGGAGGGCCTCCGATACGCAGTATTTT; size: -; D: TRBD2; J: TRBJ2-3; V: TRBV6-6
CDR3: CASTWDRAGDTQYF; DNA: TGTGCCAGCACCTGGGACAGGGCGGGAGATACGCAGTATTTT; size: -; D: TRBD1; J: TRBJ2-3; V: TRBV5-4
CDR3: CASSASRGEQYF; DNA: TGTGCCAGCAGCGCCTCTCGGGGCGAGCAGTACTTC; size: -; D: -; J: TRBJ2-7; V: TRBV9
CDR3: CASSRAGAFPGYGYTF; DNA: TGTGCCAGTAGTAGAGCAGGGGCCTTTCCTGGATATGGCTACACCTTC; size: -; D: -; J: TRBJ1-2; V: TRBV19
CDR3: CASSLTGVDGNTIYF; DNA: TGCGCCAGCAGCTTGACAGGGGTTGATGGAAACACCATATATTTT; size: -; D: TRBD1; J: TRBJ1-3; V: TRBV5-1
CDR3: CASSQGSGINSGELFF; DNA: TGTGCCAGCAGCCAAGGGTCAGGTATTAATTCCGGGGAGCTGTTTTTT; size: -; D: -; J: TRBJ2-2; V: TRBV3-1/TRBV3-2